A selection of T cell receptor beta chains follows, all from one sample in a study of T cells in Graves' hyperthyroidism and ophthalmopathy. Each CDR3 protein gets one entry after TCRdb re-called the multiplex PCR reads with MiXCR. The sample lists almost 500,000 distinct CDR3 sequences, approximately 22% occurring once. The specimen sequenced was blood. The receptors come from an older woman with Graves' ophthalmopathy. Both conserved end residues are part of each CDR3. The order of the fields is clone size, J gene, V gene, D gene, CDR3 protein, CDR3 DNA. A D gene is named only where the DNA matches it firmly. Not all rows give a size; the values are once, few, many and, for expanded clones, a class.

size: -
J: TRBJ2-1
V: TRBV30
D: -
CDR3: CAWGRMGTYNEQFF
DNA: TGTGCCTGGGGTCGGATGGGTACTTACAATGAGCAGTTCTTC

size: few
J: TRBJ1-2
V: TRBV6-6
D: TRBD1
CDR3: CASSYSRTGNGYTF
DNA: TGTGCCAGCAGTTACTCAAGGACAGGGAATGGCTACACCTTC

size: -
J: TRBJ2-4
V: TRBV20-1
D: TRBD2
CDR3: CSARFAGTSGSGSKNIQYF
DNA: TGCAGTGCTAGATTCGCCGGGACTAGCGGGAGTGGGTCCAAAAACATTCAGTACTTC

size: -
J: TRBJ2-7
V: TRBV19
D: -
CDR3: CASSTLLGRPSYEQYF
DNA: TGTGCCAGTAGTACCCTCCTCGGAAGACCCTCCTACGAGCAGTACTTC

size: many
J: TRBJ1-2
V: TRBV30
D: -
CDR3: CAWSPPGEYGYTF
DNA: TGTGCCTGGAGCCCCCCAGGGGAGTATGGCTACACCTTC

size: -
J: TRBJ2-3
V: TRBV5-1
D: -
CDR3: CTSSLASGDTQYF
DNA: TGCACCAGCAGCTTGGCGTCCGGGGATACGCAGTATTTT

size: many
J: TRBJ2-7
V: TRBV6-5
D: -
CDR3: CASSYSATVSSYEQYF
DNA: TGTGCCAGCAGTTACTCCGCGACAGTAAGCTCCTACGAGCAGTACTTC

size: few
J: TRBJ2-3
V: TRBV9
D: TRBD2
CDR3: CASSPRTSDYTQYF
DNA: TGTGCCAGCAGCCCCCGGACTAGCGATTATACGCAGTATTTT

size: many
J: TRBJ2-1
V: TRBV27
D: -
CDR3: CASSPSNFYNEQFF
DNA: TGTGCCAGCAGTCCATCAAATTTCTACAATGAGCAGTTCTTC

size: few
J: TRBJ2-1
V: TRBV20-1
D: TRBD2
CDR3: CSARGLANEQFF
DNA: TGCAGTGCAAGAGGACTAGCGAATGAGCAGTTCTTC

size: few
J: TRBJ2-2
V: TRBV10-3
D: TRBD1
CDR3: CAIRGTGSDTGELFF
DNA: TGTGCCATCAGGGGGACAGGGTCGGACACCGGGGAGCTGTTTTTT

size: -
J: TRBJ1-4
V: TRBV6-5
D: -
CDR3: CACSYRQTSRNEKLFF
DNA: TGTGCCTGCAGTTACCGGCAGACCAGCCGTAATGAAAAACTGTTTTTT

size: -
J: TRBJ2-1
V: TRBV7-3
D: -
CDR3: CASSFGDIAWDEQFF
DNA: TGTGCCAGCAGCTTCGGGGACATAGCGTGGGATGAGCAGTTCTTC

size: -
J: TRBJ2-1
V: TRBV20-1
D: TRBD2
CDR3: CSASSGSSYNEQFF
DNA: TGCAGTGCTAGTAGCGGGAGCTCCTACAATGAGCAGTTCTTC

size: few
J: TRBJ2-1
V: TRBV18
D: -
CDR3: CASSNRDEQFF
DNA: TGTGCCAGCTCAAATAGAGATGAGCAGTTCTTC

size: many
J: TRBJ1-1
V: TRBV19
D: TRBD1
CDR3: CASSIKGTGNTEAFF
DNA: TGTGCCAGTAGTATAAAAGGGACAGGGAACACTGAAGCTTTCTTT

size: -
J: TRBJ1-2
V: TRBV20-1
D: TRBD1
CDR3: CSASDTGGKGLGYTF
DNA: TGCAGTGCTAGTGATACAGGGGGCAAAGGGCTTGGCTACACCTTC

size: -
J: TRBJ1-2
V: TRBV5-4
D: TRBD1
CDR3: CASSGTGTEESYGYTF
DNA: TGTGCCAGCAGCGGAACCGGGACAGAGGAGAGTTATGGCTACACCTTC

size: -
J: TRBJ2-7
V: TRBV10-2
D: -
CDR3: CATFEGGRNYEQYF
DNA: TGCGCCACCTTCGAGGGGGGGAGGAACTACGAGCAGTACTTC

size: -
J: TRBJ1-1
V: TRBV12-3/TRBV12-4
D: -
CDR3: CASTIGVILTEAFF
DNA: TGTGCCAGCACCATAGGGGTCATTTTGACTGAAGCTTTCTTT

size: -
J: TRBJ2-3
V: TRBV15
D: -
CDR3: CATSRDRAGHTQYF
DNA: TGTGCCACCAGCAGAGATCGAGCGGGTCATACGCAGTATTTT

size: -
J: TRBJ2-1
V: TRBV7-2
D: TRBD2
CDR3: CASSLEAGKYNEQFF
DNA: TGTGCCAGCAGCTTGGAAGCGGGGAAGTACAATGAGCAGTTCTTC

size: few
J: TRBJ2-7
V: TRBV6-1
D: TRBD1
CDR3: CASRDPRDRAVYEQYF
DNA: TGTGCCAGCAGGGACCCTCGGGACAGGGCTGTCTACGAGCAGTACTTC

size: few
J: TRBJ1-6
V: TRBV11-2
D: -
CDR3: CASSLHRLNSPLHF
DNA: TGTGCCAGCAGCTTGCACAGGCTAAATTCACCCCTCCACTTT

size: -
J: TRBJ2-5
V: TRBV7-8
D: -
CDR3: CASSLGGMETQYF
DNA: TGTGCCAGCAGCTTAGGTGGGATGGAGACCCAGTACTTC

size: few
J: TRBJ2-7
V: TRBV7-9
D: TRBD1
CDR3: CASSLPGTGRYEQYF
DNA: TGTGCCAGCAGCTTACCCGGGACAGGGAGGTACGAGCAGTACTTC

size: -
J: TRBJ1-1
V: TRBV12-3/TRBV12-4
D: -
CDR3: CASSLVSGVAFF
DNA: TGTGCCAGCAGCCTGGTCTCCGGGGTGGCTTTCTTT

size: -
J: TRBJ2-7
V: TRBV5-1
D: TRBD1
CDR3: CASSEDRVREQYF
DNA: TGCGCCAGCAGCGAGGACAGGGTGAGGGAGCAGTACTTC

size: many
J: TRBJ1-5
V: TRBV18
D: -
CDR3: CASSPDENQPQHF
DNA: TGTGCCAGCTCACCGGACGAAAATCAGCCCCAGCATTTT

size: many
J: TRBJ1-1
V: TRBV5-1
D: -
CDR3: CASSLGRRANTEAFF
DNA: TGCGCCAGCAGCTTGGGACGACGGGCAAACACTGAAGCTTTCTTT

size: -
J: TRBJ2-3
V: TRBV10-1
D: -
CDR3: CSSSESRLADTQYF
DNA: TGCTCCAGCAGTGAATCTCGATTGGCAGATACGCAGTATTTT

size: many
J: TRBJ2-3
V: TRBV2
D: -
CDR3: CASRSGTTTDTQYF
DNA: TGTGCCAGCAGATCGGGTACAACGACGGATACGCAGTATTTT